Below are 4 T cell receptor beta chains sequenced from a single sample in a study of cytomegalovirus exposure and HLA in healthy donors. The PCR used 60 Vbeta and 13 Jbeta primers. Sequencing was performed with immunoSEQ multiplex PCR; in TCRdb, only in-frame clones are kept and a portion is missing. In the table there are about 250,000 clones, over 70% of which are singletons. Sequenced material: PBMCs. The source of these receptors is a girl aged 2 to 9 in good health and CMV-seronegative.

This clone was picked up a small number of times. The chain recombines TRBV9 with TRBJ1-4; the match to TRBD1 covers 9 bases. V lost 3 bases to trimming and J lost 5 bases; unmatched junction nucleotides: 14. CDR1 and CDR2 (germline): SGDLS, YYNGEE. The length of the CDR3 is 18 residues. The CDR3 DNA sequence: TGTGCCAGCAGCGCCGGGCCGGGACAGGGCGTTTTAAATGAAAAACTGTTTTTT. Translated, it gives CASSAGPGQGVLNEKLFF.

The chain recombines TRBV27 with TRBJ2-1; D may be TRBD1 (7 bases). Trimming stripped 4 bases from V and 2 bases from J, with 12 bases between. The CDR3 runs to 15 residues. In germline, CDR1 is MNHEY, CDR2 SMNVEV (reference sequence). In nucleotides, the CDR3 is TGTGCCAGCAGTTCGCAGGGGGGAACCTACAATGAGCAGTTCTTC. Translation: CASSSQGGTYNEQFF.

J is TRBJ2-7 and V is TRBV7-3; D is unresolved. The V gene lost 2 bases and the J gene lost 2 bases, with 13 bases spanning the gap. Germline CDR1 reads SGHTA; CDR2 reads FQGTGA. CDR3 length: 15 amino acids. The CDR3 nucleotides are TGTGCCAGCAGCTTAGGCGCAGGTTCTCCCTACGAGCAGTACTTC. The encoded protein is CASSLGAGSPYEQYF.

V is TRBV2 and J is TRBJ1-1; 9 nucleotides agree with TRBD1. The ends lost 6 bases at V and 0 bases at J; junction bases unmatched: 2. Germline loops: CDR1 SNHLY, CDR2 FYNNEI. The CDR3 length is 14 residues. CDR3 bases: TGTGCCAGCAGGGGACAGGGAATGAACACTGAAGCTTTCTTT. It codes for CASRGQGMNTEAFF.